Presented here are 27 T cell receptor beta chains from one specimen sequenced in a study. Treg sorting used a CD4+CD25+CD127-/low gate. TCRdb used MiXCR to reprocess the 5' RACE reads, holding one entry per CDR3 protein. The profile covers roughly 58,000 distinct CDR3 sequences, with under 25% appearing a single time and 3% to 4% taken by the ten largest. Input material: tumor-infiltrating Tregs sorted from the breast tumor. All receptors come from a female donor with breast cancer.

This clonotype was seen a few times. The chain is built from TRBV6-2 or TRBV6-3 and TRBJ1-2; tentatively, D is TRBD1 (6 bases). The germline V gene has CDR1 MNHEY and CDR2 SVGEGT. The CDR3 sequence is 14 residues long. V was pared by 5 bases and J by 8 bases, with 18 bases between. CDR3 nucleotide sequence: TGTGCCAGCAGTACAACCGGGACACCCACGGGCTACACCTTC. It encodes CASSTTGTPTGYTF.

The sample holds many counts of this clonotype. The chain employs TRBV7-2 and TRBJ2-1; tentatively, D is TRBD2 (7 bases). Trimming took 0 bases from V and 6 from J, leaving 9 bases between them. The CDR3 is 14 amino acids. Germline CDR1 and CDR2: SGHTA and FQGNSA. The CDR3 spells CASSLAGGRNEQFF. In nucleotides, the CDR3 is TGTGCCAGCAGCTTAGCGGGGGGGCGCAATGAGCAGTTCTTC.

This chain uses TRBV6-5 with TRBJ2-2; the match to TRBD1 covers 12 bases. Germline loops: CDR1 MNHEY, CDR2 SVGAGI. The CDR3 length is 18 residues. V lost 0 bases to trimming and J lost 7 bases; unmatched junction nucleotides: 9. The CDR3 is CASSYSGQGARMNGELFF. CDR3 nucleotides: TGTGCCAGCAGTTACTCGGGACAGGGGGCTCGGATGAACGGGGAGCTGTTTTTT.

This clonotype was detected ten times or more. The chain carries TRBV6-2 or TRBV6-3 and TRBJ2-5; D perhaps matches TRBD1 (6 bases). With 6 bases removed from V and 0 bases from J, the gap between germline ends came to 8 bases. The germline V gene encodes CDR1 MNHEY and CDR2 SVGEGT. The length of the CDR3 is 13 residues. As DNA, the CDR3 is TGTGCCAGCAGCGACAGGTACCAAGAGACCCAGTACTTC. Residues: CASSDRYQETQYF.

This clonotype qualifies as medium-sized (0.01 to 0.1%). The V gene is TRBV20-1, the J gene TRBJ2-7; 11 bases are shared with TRBD2. The CDR3 totals 16 residues. The J segment lost 3 bases and the V segment lost 6 bases, leaving 13 bases of the junction unmatched. In germline, CDR1 is DFQATT, CDR2 SNEGSKA (reference sequence). The CDR3 sequence is CSATGASGRRSYEQYF. DNA of the CDR3: TGCAGTGCCACGGGGGCTAGCGGGAGGCGCAGCTACGAGCAGTACTTC.

A note on this clonotype: Given the absence of the conserved phenylalanine or tryptophan at the CDR3 end, a read error is likely. The V call is TRBV4-1, the J call TRBJ1-1, with no clear D. There are 15 residues in the CDR3. Germline V gives CDR1 MGHRA, CDR2 YSYEKL. Between the trimmed V and J ends, which lost 0 bases and 8 bases, there was a span of 16 bases. The CDR3 protein is CASSQDSIYRKEAFL. The CDR3 nucleotides read TGCGCCAGCAGCCAAGATTCCATCTATCGTAAGGAAGCTTTCCTT.

The rearrangement uses TRBV20-1 and TRBJ2-3, with TRBD2 matching 7 bases. The CDR3 runs 16 residues. CDR1 and CDR2 from the germline V gene are DFQATT and SNEGSKA (reference sequence). CDR3: CRAERPSGTNEDTQYF. CDR3 coding DNA: TGCAGGGCCGAAAGGCCCAGCGGGACTAATGAAGATACGCAGTATTTT.

The V and J genes are TRBV6-1 and TRBJ1-5; TRBD1 is a possible D gene (6 bases). Looked up from germline, CDR1 is MNHNS and CDR2 is SASEGT. Trimming pared 9 bases from V and 6 bases from J, leaving 18 bases between. This CDR3 is built from 14 residues. CDR3 residues: CASNNWGPVQPQHF. The CDR3 DNA sequence: TGTGCCAGTAACAACTGGGGGCCAGTTCAGCCCCAGCATTTT.

This clonotype was seen only a few times. The CDR3 sequence is CATSPGGSVSYEQYF. CDR3 bases: TGTGCCACCAGCCCGGGCGGTTCGGTCTCCTACGAGCAGTACTTC. This chain uses TRBV15 with TRBJ2-7; D gene uncertain. The CDR3 is made up of 15 amino acids. Germline V gene data show CDR1 as LNHNV and CDR2 as YYDKDF (reference sequence). Trimming took 5 bases from V and 0 from J, leaving 14 bases between them. Combining the CDR3 with reference TRBV15 and TRBJ2-7 gives the whole variable domain DAMVIQNPRYQVTQFGKPVTLSCSQTLNHNVMYWYQQKSSQAPKLLFHYYDKDFNNEADTPDNFQSRRPNTSFCFLDIRSPGLGDTAMYLCATSPGGSVSYEQYFGPGTRLTVT.

This clonotype was observed at least ten times. This chain joins TRBV7-6 and TRBJ2-5; D is uncertain. Germline assignment: CDR1 SGHVS and CDR2 FNYEAQ. Trimming removed 0 bases from V and 6 bases from J, with 11 bases in between. The CDR3 spans 14 residues. DNA of the CDR3: TGTGCCAGCAGCTTAGCGTACCTGCAACAGACCCAGTACTTC. This gives the protein CASSLAYLQQTQYF.

The chain recombines TRBV5-1 with TRBJ2-1; 10 positions agree with TRBD2. Trimming took 1 base from V and 5 from J; bases not matched to a gene: 3. Per germline, CDR1 SGHRS and CDR2 YFSETQ. The length of the CDR3 is 15 residues. CDR3 coding DNA: TGCGCCAGCAGCTTGAATAGCGGGGGGCACAATGAGCAGTTCTTC. Its protein is CASSLNSGGHNEQFF.

V usage is TRBV3-1 and J usage is TRBJ2-7, with 8 bases matching TRBD2. Unmatched junction bases numbered 11, after V lost 6 bases and J lost 4 bases. Germline V gene sequence: CDR1 LGHDT, CDR2 YNNKEL (reference sequence). CDR3 length: 15 residues. The CDR3 nucleotides are TGTGCCAGCAGGAGAGGGGCGGGAGGAGGTTACGAGCAGTACTTC. Protein product: CASRRGAGGGYEQYF.

Many counts were recorded for this clonotype. The chain employs TRBV5-1 and TRBJ1-2, with D possibly being TRBD1 (6 bases). The germline V gene has CDR1 SGHRS and CDR2 YFSETQ. There are 16 residues in the CDR3. The V gene lost 1 base and the J gene lost 4 bases, with 17 bases spanning the gap. Here the CDR3 DNA reads TGCGCCAGCAGCTTGCAGGGGTCGAACAACTTCTATGGCTACACCTTC. It yields the protein CASSLQGSNNFYGYTF.

The gene calls are TRBV5-1 and TRBJ2-5; D perhaps matches TRBD1 (5 bases). Germline V lookup: CDR1 SGHRS, CDR2 YFSETQ. The CDR3 has 13 residues. Trimming took off 0 bases at V and 3 bases at J, with 6 bases between the two ends. The DNA of the CDR3 is TGCGCCAGCAGCTTGGGCAGGGAAGAGACCCAGTACTTC. Amino acids: CASSLGREETQYF.

V usage is TRBV5-8 and J usage is TRBJ1-1; D is unclear. The germline V and J ends were trimmed by 4 bases and 1 base, with 11 bases remaining between them. This CDR3 has 14 residues. In germline, CDR1 is SGHTS, CDR2 YDEGEE. In nucleotides, the CDR3 is TGTGCCAGCAGCGTAGCTTGGCGGAACACTGAAGCTTTCTTT. Translation: CASSVAWRNTEAFF.

The V gene is TRBV9, the J gene TRBJ1-5; 8 bases match TRBD1. J was trimmed by 0 bases and V by 4 bases; bases with no gene match: 9. CDR1 and CDR2 from the germline V gene are SGDLS and YYNGEE. The CDR3 sequence is 17 residues long. CDR3 bases: TGTGCCAGCAGCCTCGGACAGGGAGTAGATAGCAATCAGCCCCAGCATTTT. It specifies CASSLGQGVDSNQPQHF. The whole variable domain, remainder taken from reference TRBV9 and TRBJ1-5, is DSGVTQTPKHLITATGQRVTLRCSPRSGDLSVYWYQQSLDQGLQFLIQYYNGEERAKGNILERFSAQQFPDLHSELNLSSLELGDSALYFCASSLGQGVDSNQPQHFGDGTRLSIL.

There are a few counts of this clonotype. V and J are TRBV6-1 and TRBJ2-3; no definite D call. The CDR3 is 14 residues long. Trimming removed 6 bases at V and 1 base at J, with 11 bases between. Looked up from germline, CDR1 is MNHNS and CDR2 is SASEGT. This chain's CDR3 is CASRRVPGTDTQYF. As DNA, the CDR3 is TGTGCCAGCAGACGGGTCCCTGGCACAGATACGCAGTATTTT.

This clonotype was counted many times. The junction shows a germline mismatch at one end, possibly a read error. This chain connects TRBV20-1 to TRBJ1-4; D gene ambiguous. The CDR3 totals 13 residues. CDR1 and CDR2 (germline): DFQATT, SNEGSKA (reference sequence). The CDR3 region is CSARATTNEKLFF. DNA of the CDR3: TGCAGTGCCAGAGCTACAACTAATGAAAAACTGTTTTTT.

This clonotype has a handful of counts. The rearrangement links TRBV7-9 to TRBJ1-1; unclear D gene. The CDR3 consists of 11 residues. V lost 5 bases to trimming and J lost 5 bases, with 6 bases between them. Germline CDR1 reads SEHNR; CDR2 reads FQNEAQ (reference sequence). CDR3 in amino acids: CASSRVTEAFF. The CDR3 coding sequence is TGTGCCAGCAGCCGGGTTACTGAAGCTTTCTTT.

The chain links TRBV20-1 to TRBJ2-3, with 10 bases matching TRBD1. The junction had 16 bases not matched to a gene; V was cut back by 3 bases and J by 7 bases. The CDR3 sequence is 17 residues long. CDR1 and CDR2 (germline): DFQATT, SNEGSKA (reference sequence). In DNA, the CDR3 is TGCAGTGCTAGCTTCCAGACAGGGGGCGCTTGGTTGAATACGCAGTATTTT. Its translation: CSASFQTGGAWLNTQYF.

This chain joins TRBV6-1 and TRBJ2-2, with 8 bases that match TRBD1. The junction had 6 bases not matched to a gene; V was cut back by 4 bases and J by 5 bases. This CDR3 spans 15 amino acids. The V gene's germline CDR1 is MNHNS and CDR2 SASEGT. This CDR3 reads CASSARTGRTGELFF. DNA of the CDR3: TGTGCCAGCAGTGCCCGGACAGGGCGAACCGGGGAGCTGTTTTTT.

This clonotype occurred a few times. V is TRBV6-5 and J is TRBJ1-1; 11 positions match TRBD1. Germline V lookup: CDR1 MNHEY, CDR2 SVGAGI. V lost 6 bases, J lost 4 bases, and 4 bases stayed unmatched. The CDR3 extends over 14 amino acids. The CDR3 loop is CASRGQGVSTEAFF. In DNA form, the CDR3 reads TGTGCCAGCAGGGGACAGGGGGTGAGCACTGAAGCTTTCTTT.

The CDR3 sequence: CASSIRTVGYEQYF. The CDR3 bases are TGTGCCAGTAGTATCCGGACGGTGGGCTACGAGCAGTACTTC. The V and J genes are TRBV19 and TRBJ2-7, with D unresolved. Trimming left V 3 bases short and J 3 bases short, with 12 bases between. Germline values: CDR1 LNHDA, CDR2 SQIVND (reference sequence). The CDR3 is 14 amino acids.

There are a few counts of this clonotype. The chain employs TRBV6-5 and TRBJ1-4, with D maybe TRBD1 (6 bases). V lost 7 bases and J lost 7, with 13 bases in between. The length of the CDR3 is 13 residues. The germline gives CDR1 MNHEY, CDR2 SVGAGI. This CDR3 reads CASKQGVGEKLFF. CDR3 nucleotides: TGTGCCAGCAAACAGGGTGTAGGTGAAAAACTGTTTTTT.

This chain uses TRBV7-6 with TRBJ2-2; D is possibly TRBD1 or TRBD2 (5 bases each). The V end lost 5 bases, the J end lost 2 bases, and 12 bases lay between the germline ends. The CDR3 covers 15 residues. CDR1 is SGHVS and CDR2 is FNYEAQ in the germline V gene. CDR3 coding DNA: TGTGCCAGCAGCAGGGGAGCGGTCAACACCGGGGAGCTGTTTTTT. It is translated as CASSRGAVNTGELFF.

The gene calls are TRBV4-1 and TRBJ2-7; D might be TRBD1 or TRBD2, each matching 5 bases. Trimming shortened V by 6 bases and J by 9 bases, and 21 bases separated the two germline ends. This CDR3 comprises 14 residues. From germline, CDR1 is MGHRA and CDR2 YSYEKL. The CDR3 region is CASSPGPLYTRQYF. For the CDR3, the DNA is TGCGCCAGCAGTCCGGGACCCCTATATACCCGGCAGTACTTC.

V gene TRBV29-1 combines with J gene TRBJ1-4; unclear D gene. V was pared by 4 bases and J by 2 bases, with 5 bases between. The germline V gene encodes CDR1 SQVTM and CDR2 ANQGSEA. This CDR3 comprises 12 residues. CDR3 coding DNA: TGCAGCGTTGCGCACACTAATGAAAAACTGTTTTTT. Protein: CSVAHTNEKLFF.